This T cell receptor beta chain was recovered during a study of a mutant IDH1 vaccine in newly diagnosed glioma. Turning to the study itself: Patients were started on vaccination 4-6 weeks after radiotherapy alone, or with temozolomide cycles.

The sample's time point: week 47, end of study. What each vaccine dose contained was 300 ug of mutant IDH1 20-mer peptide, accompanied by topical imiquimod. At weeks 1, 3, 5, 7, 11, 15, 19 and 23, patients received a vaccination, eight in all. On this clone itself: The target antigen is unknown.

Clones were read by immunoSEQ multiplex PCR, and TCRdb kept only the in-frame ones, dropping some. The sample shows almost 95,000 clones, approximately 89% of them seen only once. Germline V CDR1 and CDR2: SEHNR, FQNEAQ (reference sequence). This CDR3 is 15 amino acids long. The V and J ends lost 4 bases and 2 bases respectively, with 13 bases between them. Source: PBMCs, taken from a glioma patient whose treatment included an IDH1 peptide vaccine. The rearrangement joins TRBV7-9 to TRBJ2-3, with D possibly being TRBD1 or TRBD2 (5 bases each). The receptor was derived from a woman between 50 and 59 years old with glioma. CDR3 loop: CASSSSGLATDTQYF. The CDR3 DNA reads TGTGCCAGCAGCTCTTCGGGGCTCGCCACAGATACGCAGTATTTT.